These 29 T cell receptor beta chains were sequenced from one sample in a study of blood T cell repertoires in COVID-19. Measured with immunoSEQ multiplex PCR; TCRdb has only the in-frame clones, and not every one. The sample has roughly 66,000 clones, 80% to 85% seen once; the top ten hold under 6%. The sequenced sample was peripheral blood. The receptors were gathered from a woman aged 60-75 years with acute or convalescent COVID-19.

V gene TRBV19 combines with J gene TRBJ2-2; TRBD1 is a possible D gene (5 bases). In germline, CDR1 is LNHDA, CDR2 SQIVND (reference sequence). This CDR3 has 14 amino acids. The V end lost 6 bases, the J end lost 1 base, and 9 bases lay between the germline ends. CDR3 residues: CASRKQGNTGELFF. DNA of the CDR3: TGTGCCAGTAGGAAGCAGGGGAACACCGGGGAGCTGTTTTTT.

This rearrangement joins TRBV3-1 (or the pseudogene TRBV3-2) to TRBJ1-1; 7 nucleotides align to TRBD1. Germline CDR1 is LGHDT and CDR2 is YNNKEL (reference sequence). The CDR3 loop spans 12 amino acids. With V trimmed by 8 bases and J by 2 bases, 2 bases remained unmatched. CDR3: CASGTVNTEAFF. The CDR3 DNA follows: TGTGCCAGCGGGACAGTCAACACTGAAGCTTTCTTT.

V is TRBV5-4 and J is TRBJ2-3; TRBD2 aligns across 8 bases. CDR3 length equals 14 residues. In germline, CDR1 is SGHNT, CDR2 YYREEE (reference sequence). With V trimmed by 9 bases and J by 3 bases, 9 bases remained unmatched. The CDR3 loop reads CATHPAGATDTQYF. The CDR3 coding sequence is TGTGCCACCCATCCAGCGGGGGCAACAGATACGCAGTATTTT.

This chain connects TRBV3-1 (or the pseudogene TRBV3-2) to TRBJ2-7, with 7 bases fitting TRBD2. Per germline, CDR1 LGHDT and CDR2 YNNKEL (reference sequence). This CDR3 comprises 14 residues. The V and J ends lost 4 bases and 5 bases, in that order; junction bases with no gene match: 8. CDR3 sequence reads: CASSPLGLGDEQYF. The CDR3 DNA is TGTGCCAGCAGCCCCCTCGGACTAGGGGACGAGCAGTACTTC.

This clone has only a few counts. This sequence joins TRBV2 and TRBJ2-3, with D unresolved. Germline CDR1 and CDR2: SNHLY and FYNNEI. V dropped 2 bases and J dropped 7 bases, with 10 bases sitting between them. CDR3 length: 13 residues. CDR3 DNA sequence: TGTGCCAGCAGTGAAATTATCCCCTATACGCAGTATTTT. Protein sequence: CASSEIIPYTQYF. Full variable domain (rest looked up from reference TRBV2 and TRBJ2-3): EPEVTQTPSHQVTQMGQEVILRCVPISNHLYFYWYRQILGQKVEFLVSFYNNEISEKSEIFDDQFSVERPDGSNFTLKIRSTKLEDSAMYFCASSEIIPYTQYFGPGTRLTVL.

The chain is built from TRBV10-3 and TRBJ1-4, with 11 nucleotides matching TRBD1. The CDR3 covers 13 residues. V shed 9 bases and J 7 bases; nucleotides not matched to a gene: 4. Germline V CDR1 and CDR2: ENHRY, SYGVKD. CDR3 sequence: CAIAGTGGEKLFF. The CDR3 nucleotides are TGTGCCATTGCCGGGACAGGGGGTGAAAAACTGTTTTTT.

This chain links TRBV21-1 with TRBJ1-1; the table's TRBD1 call for D was not verified on the DNA. TRBV21-1 constitutes a pseudogene. The CDR3 sequence is 18 residues long. CDR3 sequence (DNA): TGTGCCAGCAGCCGGGTGGATAAGACAGGGGGCCCTCAAAGGAGAGCTTTCTTT. Its translation: CASSRVDKTGGPQRRAFF.

This chain joins TRBV19 and TRBJ1-1; D is perhaps TRBD1 (6 bases). The germline CDR1 and CDR2 sequences are LNHDA and SQIVND (reference sequence). This CDR3 comprises 15 residues. Trimming stripped 3 bases from V and 2 bases from J, with 13 bases between. The CDR3 DNA follows: TGTGCCAGTAGTATCTCCGGGACACGTAACACTGAAGCTTTCTTT. Translated: CASSISGTRNTEAFF.

This CDR3 reads CASSPTTGRNIQYF. CDR3 nucleotides: TGCGCCAGCAGCCCGACGACAGGGAGGAACATTCAGTACTTC. J is TRBJ2-4 and V is TRBV4-1; D is perhaps TRBD1 (7 bases). This CDR3 is 14 amino acids long. V was shortened by 4 bases and J by 7 bases, with 14 bases between the two germline ends. Germline assignment: CDR1 MGHRA and CDR2 YSYEKL.

The chain combines TRBV7-3 with TRBJ2-3; 9 nucleotides align to TRBD2. Trimming at V came to 5 bases and at J to 4 bases, leaving 10 bases not matched to a gene. The CDR3 has 16 residues. Germline loops: CDR1 SGHTA, CDR2 FQGTGA. CDR3 nucleotides: TGTGCCAGCAGCCCTCAGGGCGGGGGGGTCCCAGATACGCAGTATTTT. Protein: CASSPQGGGVPDTQYF.

This chain uses TRBV27 with TRBJ1-1; 7 bases map to TRBD1. Germline values: CDR1 MNHEY, CDR2 SMNVEV (reference sequence). With V trimmed by 0 bases and J by 0 bases, 1 base remained unmatched. This CDR3 contains 15 residues. The CDR3 nucleotides read TGTGCCAGCAGTTTATCACAGGGGCTGAACACTGAAGCTTTCTTT. Amino acids: CASSLSQGLNTEAFF.

This rearrangement joins TRBV5-6 to TRBJ2-3, with D perhaps matching TRBD2 (7 bases). The CDR3 spans 15 residues. Germline-derived CDR1 and CDR2 are SGHDT and YYEEEE. V shed 3 bases and J shed 2 bases, with 13 bases lying between them. CDR3 DNA: TGTGCCAGCAGCTCGTTGGGGGGGGCCACAGATACGCAGTATTTT. Encoded protein: CASSSLGGATDTQYF.

Regarding this clone: Other DNA variants within this sample encode the same CDR3. The chain employs TRBV12-3 or TRBV12-4 and TRBJ1-1; TRBD1 is a possible D gene (6 bases). The CDR3 sequence is 13 residues long. Trimming took 3 bases from V and 3 from J, leaving 8 bases between them. CDR3 bases: TGTGCCAGCAGTTTCGGACAGTACACTGAAGCTTTCTTT. It specifies CASSFGQYTEAFF.

J is TRBJ1-1 and V is TRBV10-1; 8 positions agree with TRBD1. V trimming: 6 bases; J trimming: 5 bases; junction bases outside the gene matches: 8. CDR1 is WNHNN, CDR2 SYGVQD, per germline (reference sequence). This CDR3 region has 14 residues. CDR3 amino acids: CASSPRQGWTEAFF. The CDR3 DNA reads as TGCGCCAGCAGCCCTCGACAGGGGTGGACTGAAGCTTTCTTT.

This chain connects TRBV5-1 to TRBJ1-4, with 9 bases lining up with TRBD1. Germline assignment: CDR1 SGHRS and CDR2 YFSETQ. The trim removed 0 bases at V and 4 bases at J, leaving 4 bases unmatched. The CDR3 is made up of 16 amino acids. For the CDR3, the DNA is TGCGCCAGCAGCTTGGGACAGGGGGGACGTAATGAAAAACTGTTTTTT. Translation gives CASSLGQGGRNEKLFF.

This clone was found once. This sequence joins TRBV6-1 and TRBJ1-2; D ambiguous. The ends were cut back, 1 base at V and 4 bases at J, with 10 bases in the middle. There are 14 residues in the CDR3. From germline, CDR1 is MNHNS and CDR2 SASEGT. The CDR3 protein is CASSEDGGSYGYTF. For the CDR3, the DNA is TGTGCCAGCAGTGAAGATGGCGGATCCTATGGCTACACCTTC.

This chain connects TRBV28 to TRBJ1-2; D is undetermined. Between the trimmed V and J ends, which lost 7 bases and 6 bases, there was a span of 15 bases. Germline assignment: CDR1 MDHEN and CDR2 SYDVKM. This CDR3 spans 13 amino acids. Here the CDR3 reads CASTSNSGNGYTF. The CDR3 DNA reads TGTGCCAGCACTTCAAACTCCGGTAATGGCTACACCTTC.

The CDR3 loop is CASSPPRRGDTQYF. In nucleotides, the CDR3 is TGTGCCAGCTCACCTCCCAGGCGGGGAGATACGCAGTATTTT. The rearrangement joins TRBV18 to TRBJ2-3; a possible D gene is TRBD2 (6 bases). The CDR3 length is 14 residues. Germline-derived CDR1 and CDR2 are KGHSH and LQKENI. V lost 3 bases and J 5 bases, leaving 12 bases between the germline ends.

The chain carries TRBV7-9 and TRBJ1-2; D might be TRBD1 (5 bases). The CDR3 extends over 14 amino acids. CDR1 SEHNR and CDR2 FQNEAQ come from the germline V gene (reference sequence). Trimming shortened V by 5 bases and J by 6 bases, and 16 bases separated the two germline ends. CDR3 amino acids: CASSDSRGVHGYTF. The CDR3 DNA sequence: TGTGCCAGCAGCGATTCACGGGGGGTTCATGGCTACACCTTC.

The rearrangement joins TRBV4-1 to TRBJ2-7; D might be TRBD1 (5 bases). This CDR3 comprises 15 residues. The germline CDR1 and CDR2 sequences are MGHRA and YSYEKL. V shed 2 bases and J shed 3 bases, with 14 bases lying between them. The CDR3 DNA follows: TGCGCCAGCAGCCAACTGGCAGGGTTAGACTACGAGCAGTACTTC. Protein product: CASSQLAGLDYEQYF.

This clone was detected a few times. The genes are TRBV29-1 and TRBJ1-1, with unresolved D. Germline CDR1 is SQVTM and CDR2 is ANQGSEA. V was trimmed by 6 bases and J by 5 bases, leaving 7 bases between them. The CDR3 spans 10 residues. This CDR3 is CSVGETEAFF. CDR3 nucleotides: TGCAGCGTCGGGGAGACTGAAGCTTTCTTT.

This clone appeared once. The chain joins TRBV5-1 to TRBJ2-1; D possibly corresponds to TRBD1 (6 bases). Germline CDR1 is SGHRS and CDR2 is YFSETQ. Trimming removed 2 bases at V and 4 bases at J, with 7 bases between. The CDR3 loop spans 13 amino acids. Here the CDR3 reads CASSLGQYNEQFF. The CDR3 coding sequence is TGCGCCAGCAGCTTAGGACAGTACAATGAGCAGTTCTTC.

This clone was seen only a few times. V gene TRBV4-2 combines with J gene TRBJ1-2; 7 positions agree with TRBD1. Germline loops: CDR1 LGHNA, CDR2 YNFKEQ. CDR3 size: 16 residues. The V segment lost 0 bases and the J segment 5 bases; nucleotides outside the gene matches: 9. CDR3 residues: CASSQDQGQRAYGYTF. The CDR3 nucleotides read TGTGCCAGCAGCCAAGATCAGGGACAGAGAGCGTATGGCTACACCTTC.

The chain joins TRBV7-2 to TRBJ1-5; 9 positions match TRBD1. The J segment lost 6 bases and the V segment lost 4 bases, leaving 13 bases of the junction unmatched. Germline lookup yields CDR1 SGHTA and CDR2 FQGNSA. The length of the CDR3 is 17 residues. The CDR3, as DNA: TGTGCCAGCAGCTCCCGAGTCATAACAGGGGGCAGTCAGCCCCAGCATTTT. Protein: CASSSRVITGGSQPQHF.

The chain has TRBV7-2 and TRBJ1-5; TRBD1 matches at 8 bases. In germline, CDR1 is SGHTA, CDR2 FQGNSA. After removal of 3 bases from V and 7 bases from J, the junction contained 8 bases not matched to a gene. The CDR3 runs to 15 residues. CDR3 sequence (DNA): TGTGCCAGCAGCTTCCAGGGGGCTGGGAACCAGCCCCAGCATTTT. Protein product: CASSFQGAGNQPQHF.

The CDR3: CASSIDRDTEAFF. For the CDR3, the DNA is TGTGCCAGTAGTATCGACAGGGACACTGAAGCTTTCTTT. This chain uses TRBV19 with TRBJ1-1; 7 bases line up with TRBD1. Germline V lookup: CDR1 LNHDA, CDR2 SQIVND (reference sequence). This CDR3 spans 13 amino acids. V dropped 3 bases and J dropped 3; count of bases not matched to a gene: 1. Combining the CDR3 with reference TRBV19 and TRBJ1-1 gives the whole variable domain DGGITQSPKYLFRKEGQNVTLSCEQNLNHDAMYWYRQDPGQGLRLIYYSQIVNDFQKGDIAEGYSVSREKKESFPLTVTSAQKNPTAFYLCASSIDRDTEAFFGQGTRLTVV.

The chain links TRBV19 to TRBJ1-4, with no clear D. The CDR3 sequence is 14 residues long. Per germline, CDR1 LNHDA and CDR2 SQIVND (reference sequence). Trimming removed 0 bases from V and 3 bases from J, with 5 bases in between. The DNA of the CDR3 is TGTGCCAGTAGTATAGATCCGGCTAATGAAAAACTGTTTTTT. Residues: CASSIDPANEKLFF.

This chain joins TRBV7-6 and TRBJ2-7; TRBD2 agrees at 11 bases. Germline CDR1 is SGHVS and CDR2 is FNYEAQ. The CDR3 length is 15 residues. V dropped 4 bases and J dropped 1; count of bases not matched to a gene: 3. DNA of the CDR3: TGTGCCAGCAGCTCGACTAGCGGGGTTTCCTACGAGCAGTACTTC. Translating gives CASSSTSGVSYEQYF.

V gene TRBV3-1 (or the pseudogene TRBV3-2) combines with J gene TRBJ2-1; D is unresolved. The CDR3 runs 15 residues. The V gene's germline CDR1 is LGHDT and CDR2 YNNKEL (reference sequence). V dropped 4 bases and J dropped 0 bases, with 10 bases sitting between them. The CDR3 sequence: CASSPSSGSYNEQFF. CDR3 DNA sequence: TGTGCCAGCAGCCCTTCGTCAGGCTCCTACAATGAGCAGTTCTTC.